The next 14 T cell receptor beta chains were all read from a single sample in a study of shared clonotypes between healthy human individuals. Naive CD8 cells lacked CD45RO, underwent positive selection for CCR7 and left out terminally differentiated effector memory CD45RA+ cells. Method: immunoSEQ multiplex PCR; TCRdb's copy keeps in-frame clones and lacks some. This sample has about 2.1 million clones, with around 93% found just once. Sequenced material: naive CD8+ T cells from PBMCs. The source of these receptors is a man younger than 35 in good health. Some clones in this sample may be carry-over from other donors' samples.

The chain couples TRBV28 to TRBJ2-7; D gene uncertain. Germline CDR1 MDHEN, CDR2 SYDVKM. This CDR3 is 14 amino acids long. Between the trimmed V and J ends, which lost 5 bases and 2 bases, there was a span of 13 bases. CDR3 amino acids: CASSPRPNPYEQYF. The CDR3 region has the DNA TGTGCCAGCAGTCCTCGACCAAACCCCTACGAGCAGTACTTC.

This clone was recorded once. The chain couples TRBV10-3 to TRBJ2-3; D is perhaps TRBD2 (7 bases). Germline V CDR1 and CDR2: ENHRY, SYGVKD. V was cut by 10 bases and J by 0 bases, with 17 bases left in between. This CDR3 comprises 15 residues. CDR3 nucleotide sequence: TGTGCCACGTTCAAGGGGGGGACTAGCACAGATACGCAGTATTTT. Protein sequence: CATFKGGTSTDTQYF.

The rearrangement uses TRBV19 and TRBJ2-1; no firm D call. Germline V gene sequence: CDR1 LNHDA, CDR2 SQIVND (reference sequence). Deletions cut 5 bases from V and 0 bases from J, with 11 bases between. The CDR3 length is 15 residues. In nucleotides, the CDR3 is TGTGCCAGTAGTCTCCAGCTGAGCTCCTACAATGAGCAGTTCTTC. It yields the protein CASSLQLSSYNEQFF.

This chain joins TRBV27 and TRBJ2-7, with D uncertain. The CDR3 spans 13 residues. Trimming pared 0 bases from V and 3 bases from J, leaving 6 bases between. The germline V gene encodes CDR1 MNHEY and CDR2 SMNVEV (reference sequence). This CDR3 reads CASSLSYYYEQYF. CDR3 nucleotide sequence: TGTGCCAGCAGTTTATCATATTACTACGAGCAGTACTTC.

The chain uses TRBV13 and TRBJ1-2; a weak D match, TRBD1 (5 bases). Trimming left V 5 bases short and J 4 bases short, with 20 bases between. Germline assignment: CDR1 PRHDT and CDR2 FYEKMQ (reference sequence). The CDR3 spans 16 residues. CDR3 region: CASSHSLEGTSYGYTF. As DNA, the CDR3 is TGTGCCAGCAGCCACTCCCTCGAAGGGACCTCCTATGGCTACACCTTC.

This clone came up once. The rearrangement uses TRBV27 and TRBJ1-5; possible D gene TRBD1, 5 bases. CDR1 and CDR2 (germline): MNHEY, SMNVEV (reference sequence). This CDR3 spans 16 amino acids. V was trimmed by 5 bases and J by 7 bases, leaving 21 bases between them. CDR3 in DNA: TGTGCCAGCAGTCCCTCTTCGGGGGACCTGAGCCAGCCCCAGCATTTT. This translates into CASSPSSGDLSQPQHF.

The table lists this clone with a count of one. This specimen includes other DNA sequences encoding the same CDR3. V gene TRBV28 combines with J gene TRBJ2-7; unclear D gene. Trimming shortened V by 6 bases and J by 2 bases, and 11 bases separated the two germline ends. The germline V gene encodes CDR1 MDHEN and CDR2 SYDVKM. This CDR3 has 13 residues. CDR3 DNA sequence: TGTGCCAGCAGCTCAGGCGGTACCTACGAGCAGTACTTC. Translated: CASSSGGTYEQYF.

The chain carries TRBV28 and TRBJ2-7, with a possible D match to TRBD2 (5 bases). There are 14 residues in the CDR3. Deletions cut 5 bases from V and 0 bases from J, with 11 bases between. The V gene's germline CDR1 is MDHEN and CDR2 SYDVKM. CDR3 sequence reads: CASSNRDFSYEQYF. The CDR3 DNA is TGTGCCAGCAGTAACCGGGATTTCTCCTACGAGCAGTACTTC.

This clone was detected once. The rearrangement uses TRBV7-9 and TRBJ2-7, with D possibly being TRBD1 (5 bases). The length of the CDR3 is 12 residues. Trimming removed 5 bases from V and 6 bases from J, with 11 bases in between. Per the germline V gene, CDR1 is SEHNR and CDR2 is FQNEAQ (reference sequence). The CDR3 sequence: CASSPDSVEQYF. CDR3 nucleotides: TGTGCCAGCAGCCCCGACAGCGTCGAGCAGTACTTC. Together with reference TRBV7-9 and TRBJ2-7, the CDR3 gives the full variable domain: DTGVSQNPRHKITKRGQNVTFRCDPISEHNRLYWYRQTLGQGPEFLTYFQNEAQLEKSRLLSDRFSAERPKGSFSTLEIQRTEQGDSAMYLCASSPDSVEQYFGPGTRLTVT.

The J gene is TRBJ2-7, the V gene TRBV5-4; weak D call: TRBD2 (5 bases). The CDR3 spans 19 residues. V dropped 0 bases and J dropped 3 bases, with 25 bases sitting between them. Germline CDR1 is SGHNT and CDR2 is YYREEE (reference sequence). The CDR3 DNA is TGTGCCAGCAGCTTGGCGCAAACTAGTGGTAGCCCACAGTTCTACGAGCAGTACTTC. It codes for CASSLAQTSGSPQFYEQYF.

The chain employs TRBV5-1 and TRBJ2-2, with TRBD2 matching 13 bases. The CDR3 sequence is 18 residues long. V trimming: 3 bases; J trimming: 3 bases; junction bases outside the gene matches: 8. Germline assignment: CDR1 SGHRS and CDR2 YFSETQ. CDR3 sequence reads: CASSSPGLAGKDTGELFF. CDR3 in DNA: TGCGCCAGCAGCTCTCCGGGACTAGCGGGAAAAGACACCGGGGAGCTGTTTTTT.

V and J are TRBV29-1 and TRBJ2-1, with a possible D match to TRBD1 (6 bases). V lost 3 bases and J lost 4, with 19 bases in between. The CDR3 contains 16 residues. Germline-derived CDR1 and CDR2 are SQVTM and ANQGSEA. The CDR3 nucleotides read TGCAGCGTTGACCCCGGGACACCGAGAGGGTACAATGAGCAGTTCTTC. It codes for CSVDPGTPRGYNEQFF.

This chain connects TRBV27 to TRBJ2-1; 8 positions match TRBD2. This CDR3 is 14 amino acids long. J was trimmed by 8 bases and V by 2 bases; bases with no gene match: 5. Germline loops: CDR1 MNHEY, CDR2 SMNVEV (reference sequence). CDR3: CASSLAGGYDEQFF. The CDR3 coding sequence is TGTGCCAGCAGTTTAGCGGGAGGTTATGATGAGCAGTTCTTC.

Concerning this clone itself: The sample carries other DNA sequences with the same CDR3. The J gene is TRBJ1-4, the V gene TRBV27, with 7 bases lining up with TRBD1. Germline CDR1 is MNHEY and CDR2 is SMNVEV (reference sequence). CDR3 length: 14 residues. V lost 2 bases to trimming and J lost 8 bases; unmatched junction nucleotides: 5. The CDR3 DNA reads as TGTGCCAGCAGTTTACGGCAGGGGGGAGAAAAACTGTTTTTT. This encodes CASSLRQGGEKLFF.